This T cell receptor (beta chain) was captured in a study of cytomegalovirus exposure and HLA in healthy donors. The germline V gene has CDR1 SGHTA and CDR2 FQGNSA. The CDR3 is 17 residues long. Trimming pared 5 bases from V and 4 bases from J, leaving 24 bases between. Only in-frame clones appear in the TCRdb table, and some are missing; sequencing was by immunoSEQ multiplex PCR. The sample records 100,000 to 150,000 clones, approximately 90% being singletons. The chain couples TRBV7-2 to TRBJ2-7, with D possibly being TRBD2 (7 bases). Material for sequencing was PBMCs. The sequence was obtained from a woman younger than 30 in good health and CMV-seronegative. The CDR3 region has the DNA TGTGCCAGCAGCCTCTTGGGGGGGGCGCAAAGTAGGTACGAGCAGTACTTC. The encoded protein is CASSLLGGAQSRYEQYF.